This entry lists 20 T cell receptor beta chains sequenced from one sample in a study of CD8 T cells in ankylosing spondylitis. The study, taken as a whole, reports: What seemed typical of ankylosing spondylitis blood was a TCR beta motif built from about 8 highly homologous variants.

TCRdb analysed the 5' RACE reads with MiXCR anew, one entry per CDR3 protein. The profile shows approximately 550,000 distinct CDR3 sequences, about an eighth of them singletons. No cognate antigen is known for these TCRs. Sequencing was performed on blood, either unsorted or a sorted T cell fraction (not recorded which). These receptors all come from a male donor with ankylosing spondylitis.

This clonotype was seen only a few times. This chain connects TRBV18 to TRBJ2-1; 9 bases fit TRBD1. Germline values: CDR1 KGHSH, CDR2 LQKENI. With V trimmed by 4 bases and J by 2 bases, 3 bases remained unmatched. This CDR3 region has 15 residues. The CDR3 DNA is TGTGCCAGCTCACGAGGGGACAGGGCCTACAATGAGCAGTTCTTC. This sequence encodes CASSRGDRAYNEQFF.

This clonotype was seen only a few times. The V gene is TRBV20-1, the J gene TRBJ2-1; D is unclear. The ends were cut back, 6 bases at V and 4 bases at J, with 10 bases in the middle. The germline V gene has CDR1 DFQATT and CDR2 SNEGSKA (reference sequence). CDR3 length: 12 amino acids. The CDR3 here is CSARPGYNEQFF. DNA for the CDR3: TGCAGTGCCAGACCGGGTTACAATGAGCAGTTCTTC.

This chain joins TRBV30 and TRBJ2-1; D is uncertain. The ends were cut back, 5 bases at V and 8 bases at J, with 10 bases in the middle. The CDR3 consists of 11 residues. CDR1 is GTSNPN, CDR2 SVGIG, per germline (reference sequence). The CDR3 region is CAWAMSDEQFF. The CDR3 bases are TGTGCCTGGGCTATGTCCGATGAGCAGTTCTTC.

This clonotype was recorded many times. The chain recombines TRBV10-3 with TRBJ2-3, with a possible D match to TRBD1 (6 bases). Trimming shortened V by 10 bases and J by 0 bases, and 14 bases separated the two germline ends. CDR3 length: 14 amino acids. CDR1 is ENHRY, CDR2 SYGVKD, per germline. The CDR3 DNA reads as TGTGCCACCGAGGACAGATTAAGCACAGATACGCAGTATTTT. Translating it yields CATEDRLSTDTQYF.

V and J are TRBV10-3 and TRBJ2-2, with 8 positions matching TRBD1. The V gene end was trimmed by 5 bases and the J gene end by 8 bases; junction bases not matched to a gene: 13. The CDR3 covers 16 residues. CDR1 and CDR2 from the germline V gene are ENHRY and SYGVKD. DNA of the CDR3: TGTGCCATCAGTTCGAAGGGACAGGCTACATTGGGGGAGCTGTTTTTT. Its protein is CAISSKGQATLGELFF.

This clonotype was detected ten times or more. The chain has TRBV4-2 and TRBJ2-3, with D unclear. Per germline, CDR1 LGHNA and CDR2 YNFKEQ. V was pared by 0 bases and J by 4 bases, with 11 bases between. This CDR3 comprises 15 residues. CDR3 sequence: CASSQDVRWPDTQYF. The DNA for the CDR3 is TGTGCCAGCAGCCAAGATGTACGGTGGCCAGATACGCAGTATTTT.

This clonotype was recorded a few times. The chain recombines TRBV5-1 with TRBJ2-2, with TRBD2 matching 10 bases. The CDR3 is 15 residues long. Germline loops: CDR1 SGHRS, CDR2 YFSETQ. The ends lost 5 bases at V and 5 bases at J; junction bases unmatched: 6. The CDR3 sequence is CASRLSGRSTGELFF. In nucleotides, the CDR3 is TGCGCCAGCAGACTTAGCGGGAGGTCAACCGGGGAGCTGTTTTTT.

The sample holds a few counts of this clonotype. The chain has TRBV5-1 and TRBJ2-1; D perhaps matches TRBD2 (6 bases). Germline loops: CDR1 SGHRS, CDR2 YFSETQ. V lost 3 bases and J lost 4, with 17 bases in between. The CDR3 sequence is 16 residues long. CDR3 sequence: CASSSKWSGGYNEQFF. DNA of the CDR3: TGCGCCAGCAGCTCAAAATGGTCCGGGGGTTACAATGAGCAGTTCTTC.

A few counts support this clonotype. The rearrangement links TRBV6-6 to TRBJ1-2, with 7 bases identical to TRBD1. J gave up 5 bases and V 4 bases, and 4 bases lay outside the gene matches. Germline CDR1 and CDR2: MNHNY and SVGAGI (reference sequence). The CDR3 length is 13 residues. The CDR3 DNA reads as TGTGCCAGCAGTTCTTGGACAGGATATGGCTACACCTTC. Residues: CASSSWTGYGYTF.

This rearrangement joins TRBV10-2 to TRBJ2-7; tentative D call: TRBD2 (6 bases). The CDR3 extends over 14 amino acids. Trimming left V 3 bases short and J 9 bases short, with 18 bases between. Per germline, CDR1 WSHSY and CDR2 SAAADI. The CDR3 nucleotides read TGCGCCAGCAGTGAATCCGGGAGTGGGTTGTTGCAGTACGTC. Residues: CASSESGSGLLQYV.

CDR3 sequence reads: CASSFFRGEAFF. The CDR3 DNA sequence: TGTGCCAGCAGTTTCTTCAGGGGTGAAGCTTTCTTT. The J gene is TRBJ1-1, the V gene TRBV27; D may be TRBD1 (6 bases). The V end lost 3 bases, the J end lost 7 bases, and 9 bases lay between the germline ends. Germline V CDR1 and CDR2: MNHEY, SMNVEV (reference sequence). The CDR3 loop spans 12 amino acids.

This clonotype has more than one count but fewer than ten. This sequence joins TRBV24-1 and TRBJ2-5, with TRBD1 identical over 10 bases. J gave up 4 bases and V 2 bases, and 12 bases lay outside the gene matches. CDR1 and CDR2 from the germline V gene are KGHDR and SFDVKD. This CDR3 is 18 amino acids long. CDR3 nucleotide sequence: TGTGCCACCAGTGATTCCGGGACAGGGGCCGCCGGGGGAGAGACCCAGTACTTC. It codes for CATSDSGTGAAGGETQYF.

This clonotype was observed at least ten times. The gene calls are TRBV27 and TRBJ1-1; the D is unclear. CDR1 and CDR2 (germline): MNHEY, SMNVEV (reference sequence). This CDR3 contains 15 residues. The V end lost 3 bases, the J end lost 1 base, and 12 bases lay between the germline ends. The CDR3 is CASSFIDRSNTEAFF. The CDR3 nucleotides read TGTGCCAGCAGTTTTATTGACCGATCGAACACTGAAGCTTTCTTT.

This clonotype was counted a few times. The chain has TRBV12-3 or TRBV12-4 and TRBJ1-6, with 9 bases aligning to TRBD1. This CDR3 is built from 15 residues. Trimming removed 2 bases from V and 9 bases from J; junction bases left unmatched: 5. The CDR3 loop reads CASSLRAQGASPLHF. CDR3 nucleotides: TGTGCCAGCAGTTTAAGGGCACAGGGGGCTTCACCCCTCCACTTT.

This clonotype showed up just a few times. The V gene is TRBV7-9, the J gene TRBJ2-1; D perhaps matches TRBD2 (6 bases). The CDR3 totals 16 residues. Trimming left V 5 bases short and J 2 bases short, with 16 bases between. From germline, CDR1 is SEHNR and CDR2 FQNEAQ (reference sequence). The DNA for the CDR3 is TGTGCCAGCAGCGGGGAGGTTGGGGGACCCTACAATGAGCAGTTCTTC. As protein: CASSGEVGGPYNEQFF.

This clonotype has only a few counts. CDR3 loop: CASITDRHSYEQYV. The CDR3 DNA follows: TGCGCCAGTATAACAGACAGGCACTCCTACGAGCAGTACGTC. This chain uses TRBV23-1 with TRBJ2-7, with D possibly matching TRBD1 (6 bases). TRBV23-1 is treated as an ORF (open reading frame) with a function not yet certain. V was pared by 9 bases and J by 0 bases, with 15 bases between. This CDR3 spans 14 amino acids.

V gene TRBV20-1 combines with J gene TRBJ2-7; D is ambiguous. CDR1 and CDR2 (germline): DFQATT, SNEGSKA (reference sequence). V was shortened by 0 bases and J by 2 bases, with 11 bases between the two germline ends. The CDR3 has 14 residues. CDR3 amino acids: CSARDLAQTYEQYF. The CDR3 DNA is TGCAGTGCTAGAGATCTCGCCCAAACCTACGAGCAGTACTTC.

Here the CDR3 reads CASTRSPGGNTIYF. In nucleotides, the CDR3 is TGTGCCAGCACAAGGTCCCCTGGTGGAAACACCATATATTTT. The chain has TRBV11-2 and TRBJ1-3, with no clear D. The CDR3 is made up of 14 amino acids. Germline values: CDR1 SGHAT, CDR2 FQNNGV. With 7 bases removed from V and 3 bases from J, the gap between germline ends came to 13 bases.

The rearrangement links TRBV25-1 to TRBJ2-1, with 8 nucleotides matching TRBD2. This CDR3 has 15 residues. The V gene's germline CDR1 is MGHDK and CDR2 SYGVNS. Germline trimming cut 5 bases from V and 4 bases from J; bases unmatched to any gene: 7. This CDR3 reads CASSPQAGGYNEQFF. DNA for the CDR3: TGTGCCAGCAGTCCACAGGCGGGGGGTTACAATGAGCAGTTCTTC.

This clonotype appeared many times. The V gene is TRBV15, the J gene TRBJ2-1; tentative D call: TRBD1 (5 bases). V gave up 0 bases and J gave up 0 bases, with 6 bases separating them. The CDR3 runs to 15 residues. Germline CDR1 and CDR2: LNHNV and YYDKDF (reference sequence). The CDR3 here is CATSRDRGSYNEQFF. DNA for the CDR3: TGTGCCACCAGCAGAGATAGGGGCTCCTACAATGAGCAGTTCTTC.